This T cell receptor (beta chain) came from a study of blood T cell repertoires in COVID-19. Study summary: T cells, B-cell-depleted T cells, or PBMCs provided the cDNA or gDNA that served as material.

This clone appeared a single time. Per the original data handling: Amplifying reference gene primers gave estimates of nucleated cell counts. Measured with immunoSEQ multiplex PCR; TCRdb has only the in-frame clones, and not every one. V and J calls and clone size are given by that table; D and trimming were obtained from the DNA. Altogether roughly 200,000 clones are present, over 85% being singletons, with the ten largest covering 3.5% to 4.5%. Residents of approximately 25 US areas, aged about 18 to 95 years, made up the participants. V was shortened by 5 bases and J by 5 bases, with 13 bases between the two germline ends. The CDR3 runs to 13 residues.

Material for sequencing was PBMCs or T cells enriched from blood (not recorded which). The clonotype originates from a woman aged 30 to 39 with acute COVID-19. V and J are TRBV12-3 or TRBV12-4 and TRBJ2-7; maybe TRBD2 (6 bases). The CDR3 region has the DNA TGTGCCAGCAGTGTCGTGGGGGGACACGAGCAGTACTTC. Its translation: CASSVVGGHEQYF.